The clone carrying this T cell receptor (beta chain) turned up a few times. Its antigen is as yet unknown. This record comes from a study of cytomegalovirus exposure and HLA in healthy donors. Study summary: The roughly 130 validation repertoires used the same platform as the 650 to 850 first-cohort repertoires (as reported by a later analysis).

Trimming at V came to 5 bases and at J to 7 bases, leaving 8 bases not matched to a gene. The CDR3 length is 14 residues. Germline V gene lookup returns CDR1 SNHLY and CDR2 FYNNEI. Study outcomes and limitations: The listing of some 170 TCR beta chains classed them as cytomegalovirus-associated.

This table comes from immunoSEQ multiplex PCR, and its TCRdb copy is limited to in-frame clones, with some not included. The sample comprises 100,000 to 120,000 clones, approximately 89% of which are singletons, and approximately 1.9% rests with the top ten. This receptor was obtained from a woman between 18 and 29 years old in good health and CMV-seronegative. The material sequenced was PBMCs. The gene calls are TRBV2 and TRBJ2-7; TRBD2 matches at 10 bases. CDR3 residues: CASSLRTSGGEQYF. The CDR3 DNA is TGTGCCAGCAGTCTCCGGACTAGCGGTGGAGAGCAGTACTTC.